The sequence of this T cell receptor (beta chain) was determined in a study of identical twins. From germline, CDR1 is MDHEN and CDR2 SYDVKM. This CDR3 spans 15 amino acids. V was clipped by 6 bases and J by 4 bases; unmatched bases: 5. Template switching supplied a universal primer site; unique molecular identifiers were carried on the cDNA. TCRdb itself ran the 5' RACE reads through MiXCR, one entry per CDR3 protein. The sample shows 400,000 to 550,000 distinct CDR3 sequences, 20% to 25% of them seen only once. This same sample was also taken into another study, of T cells expressing NK-cell markers. As reported in that work: In about six donors, dominant NKG2C+ clonotypes were roughly 1.0-8% of CD8+ T cells.

This clonotype was obtained from a woman younger than 35 in good health. This chain connects TRBV28 to TRBJ2-6; 8 nucleotides line up with TRBD1. Sequencing was carried out using CD4+ T cells sorted from blood. The CDR3 region has the DNA TGTGCCAGCAGAGGACAGGGTTCCGGGGCCAACGTCCTGACTTTC. Its translation is CASRGQGSGANVLTF.